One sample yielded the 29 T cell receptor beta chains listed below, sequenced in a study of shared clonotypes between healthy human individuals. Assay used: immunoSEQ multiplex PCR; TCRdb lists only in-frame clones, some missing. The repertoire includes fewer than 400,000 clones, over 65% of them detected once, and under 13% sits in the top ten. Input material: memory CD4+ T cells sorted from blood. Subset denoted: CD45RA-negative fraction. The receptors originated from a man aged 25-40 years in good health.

This chain's CDR3 is CASSTRLGGWSYEQYF. The CDR3 bases are TGTGCCAGTAGTACCCGGTTGGGGGGCTGGTCCTACGAGCAGTACTTC. J is TRBJ2-7 and V is TRBV19; possibly TRBD1 or TRBD2 for D (6 bases each). Per germline, CDR1 LNHDA and CDR2 SQIVND (reference sequence). Trimming shortened V by 4 bases and J by 1 base, and 17 bases separated the two germline ends. The CDR3 sequence is 16 residues long.

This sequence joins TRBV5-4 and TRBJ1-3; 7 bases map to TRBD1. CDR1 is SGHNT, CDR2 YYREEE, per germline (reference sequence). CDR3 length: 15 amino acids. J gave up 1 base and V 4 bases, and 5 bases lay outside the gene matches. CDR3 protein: CASSPGGTSGNTIYF. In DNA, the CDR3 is TGTGCCAGCAGCCCAGGGGGTACATCTGGAAACACCATATATTTT.

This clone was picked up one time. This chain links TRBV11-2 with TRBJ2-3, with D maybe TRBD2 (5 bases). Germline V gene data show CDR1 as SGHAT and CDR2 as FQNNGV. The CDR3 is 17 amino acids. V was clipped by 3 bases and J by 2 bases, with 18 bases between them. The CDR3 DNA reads TGTGCCAGCAGCTTGGATGGGAGAGGCTCTAACACAGATACGCAGTATTTT. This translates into CASSLDGRGSNTDTQYF.

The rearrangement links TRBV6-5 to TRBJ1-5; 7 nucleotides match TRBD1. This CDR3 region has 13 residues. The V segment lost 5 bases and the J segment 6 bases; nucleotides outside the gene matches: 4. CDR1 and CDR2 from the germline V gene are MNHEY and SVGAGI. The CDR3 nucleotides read TGTGCCAGCAGTCCCGACAGGGTTCAGCCCCAGCATTTT. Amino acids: CASSPDRVQPQHF.

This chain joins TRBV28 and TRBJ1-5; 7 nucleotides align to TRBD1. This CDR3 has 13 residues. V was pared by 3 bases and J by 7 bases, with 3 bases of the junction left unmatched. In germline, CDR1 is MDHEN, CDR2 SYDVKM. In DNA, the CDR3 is TGTGCCAGCAGTTTCCAGGGGGGGCAGCCCCAGCATTTT. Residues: CASSFQGGQPQHF.

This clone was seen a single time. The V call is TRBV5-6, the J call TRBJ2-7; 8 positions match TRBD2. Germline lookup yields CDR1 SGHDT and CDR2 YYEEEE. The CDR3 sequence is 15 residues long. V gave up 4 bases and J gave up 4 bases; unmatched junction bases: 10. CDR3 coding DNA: TGTGCCAGCAGCCGAACGGGACTAGGGGCTTACGAGCAGTACTTC. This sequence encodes CASSRTGLGAYEQYF.

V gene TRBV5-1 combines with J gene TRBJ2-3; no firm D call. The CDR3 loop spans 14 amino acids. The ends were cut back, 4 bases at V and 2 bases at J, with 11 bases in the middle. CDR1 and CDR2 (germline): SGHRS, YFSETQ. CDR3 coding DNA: TGCGCCAGCAGCCCGGGCGGTGACACAGATACGCAGTATTTT. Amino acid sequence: CASSPGGDTDTQYF.

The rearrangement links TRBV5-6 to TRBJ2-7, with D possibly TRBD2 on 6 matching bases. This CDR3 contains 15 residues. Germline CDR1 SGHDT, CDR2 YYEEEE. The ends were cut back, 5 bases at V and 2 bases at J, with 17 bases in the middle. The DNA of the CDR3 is TGTGCCAGCAGGGGGGGTTTTGCGGGCACCTACGAGCAGTACTTC. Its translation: CASRGGFAGTYEQYF.

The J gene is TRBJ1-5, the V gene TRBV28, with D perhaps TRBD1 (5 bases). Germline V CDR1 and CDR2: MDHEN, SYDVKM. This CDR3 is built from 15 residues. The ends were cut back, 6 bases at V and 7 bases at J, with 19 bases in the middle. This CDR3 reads CASSLPGQGLQPQHF. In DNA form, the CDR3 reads TGTGCCAGCAGCCTCCCGGGGCAGGGCTTGCAGCCCCAGCATTTT.

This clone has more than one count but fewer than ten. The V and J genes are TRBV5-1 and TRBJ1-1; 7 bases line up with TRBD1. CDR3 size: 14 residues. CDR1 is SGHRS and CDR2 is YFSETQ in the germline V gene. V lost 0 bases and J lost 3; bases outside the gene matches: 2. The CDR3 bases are TGCGCCAGCAGCTTGGGAACAGGGGACACTGAAGCTTTCTTT. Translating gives CASSLGTGDTEAFF.

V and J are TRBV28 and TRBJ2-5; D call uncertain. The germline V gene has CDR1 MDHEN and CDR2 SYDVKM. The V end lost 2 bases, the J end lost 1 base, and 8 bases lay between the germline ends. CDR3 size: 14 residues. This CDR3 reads CASSLGQIQETQYF. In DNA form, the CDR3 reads TGTGCCAGCAGTTTAGGTCAGATCCAAGAGACCCAGTACTTC.

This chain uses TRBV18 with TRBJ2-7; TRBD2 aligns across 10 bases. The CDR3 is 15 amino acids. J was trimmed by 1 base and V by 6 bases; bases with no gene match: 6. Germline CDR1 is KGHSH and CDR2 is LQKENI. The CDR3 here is CASSPTGLASYEQYF. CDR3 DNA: TGTGCCAGCTCGCCAACGGGACTAGCGTCCTACGAGCAGTACTTC.

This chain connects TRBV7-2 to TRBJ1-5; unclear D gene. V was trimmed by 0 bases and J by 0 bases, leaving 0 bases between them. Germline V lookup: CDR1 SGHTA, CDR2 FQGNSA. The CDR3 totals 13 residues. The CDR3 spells CASSLASNQPQHF. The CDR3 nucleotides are TGTGCCAGCAGCTTAGCTAGCAATCAGCCCCAGCATTTT.

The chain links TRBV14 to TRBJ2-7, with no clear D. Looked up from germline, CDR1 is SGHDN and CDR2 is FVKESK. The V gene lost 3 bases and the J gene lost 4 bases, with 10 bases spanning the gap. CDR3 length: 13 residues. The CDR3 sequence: CASSHPPPYEQYF. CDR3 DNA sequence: TGTGCCAGCAGCCACCCTCCTCCTTACGAGCAGTACTTC.

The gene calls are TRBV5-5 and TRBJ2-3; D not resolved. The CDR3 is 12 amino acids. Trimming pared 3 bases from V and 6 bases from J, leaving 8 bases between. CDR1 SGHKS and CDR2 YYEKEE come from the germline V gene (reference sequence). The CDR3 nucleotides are TGTGCCAGCAGCTCCCTCCTGGATACGCAGTATTTT. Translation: CASSSLLDTQYF. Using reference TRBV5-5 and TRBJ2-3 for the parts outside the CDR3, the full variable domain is DAGVTQSPTHLIKTRGQQVTLRCSPISGHKSVSWYQQVLGQGPQFIFQYYEKEERGRGNFPDRFSARQFPNYSSELNVNALLLGDSALYLCASSSLLDTQYFGPGTRLTVL.

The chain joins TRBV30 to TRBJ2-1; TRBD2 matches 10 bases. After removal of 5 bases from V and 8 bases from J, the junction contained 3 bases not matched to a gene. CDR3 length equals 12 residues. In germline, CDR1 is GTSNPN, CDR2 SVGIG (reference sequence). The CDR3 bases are TGTGCCTGGGCTAGCGGGAGTTATGAGCAGTTCTTC. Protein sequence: CAWASGSYEQFF.

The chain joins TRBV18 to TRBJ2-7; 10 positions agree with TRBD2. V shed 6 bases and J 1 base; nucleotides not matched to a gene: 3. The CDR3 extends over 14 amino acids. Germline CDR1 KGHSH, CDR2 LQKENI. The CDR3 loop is CASSLAGESYEQYF. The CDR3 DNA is TGTGCCAGCTCGCTAGCGGGAGAGTCCTACGAGCAGTACTTC. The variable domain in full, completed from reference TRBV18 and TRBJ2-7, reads NAGVMQNPRHLVRRRGQEARLRCSPMKGHSHVYWYRQLPEEGLKFMVYLQKENIIDESGMPKERFSAEFPKEGPSILRIQQVVRGDSAAYFCASSLAGESYEQYFGPGTRLTVT.

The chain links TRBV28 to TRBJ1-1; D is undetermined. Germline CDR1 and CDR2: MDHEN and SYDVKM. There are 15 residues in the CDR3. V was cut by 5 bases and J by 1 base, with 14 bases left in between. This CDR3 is CASSPRGHANTEAFF. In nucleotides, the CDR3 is TGTGCCAGCAGTCCCCGAGGCCACGCGAACACTGAAGCTTTCTTT.

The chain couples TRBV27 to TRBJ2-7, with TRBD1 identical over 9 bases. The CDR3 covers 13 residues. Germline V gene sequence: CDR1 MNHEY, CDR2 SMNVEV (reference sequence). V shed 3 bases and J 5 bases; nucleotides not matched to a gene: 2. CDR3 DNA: TGTGCCAGCAGTTTGCGACAGGGGGACGAGCAGTACTTC. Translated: CASSLRQGDEQYF.

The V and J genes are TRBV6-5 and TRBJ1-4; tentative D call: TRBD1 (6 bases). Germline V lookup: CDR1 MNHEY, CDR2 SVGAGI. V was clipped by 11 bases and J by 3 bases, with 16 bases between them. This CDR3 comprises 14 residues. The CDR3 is CACGGREPNEKLFF. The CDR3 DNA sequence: TGTGCCTGCGGGGGCCGGGAGCCTAATGAAAAACTGTTTTTT.

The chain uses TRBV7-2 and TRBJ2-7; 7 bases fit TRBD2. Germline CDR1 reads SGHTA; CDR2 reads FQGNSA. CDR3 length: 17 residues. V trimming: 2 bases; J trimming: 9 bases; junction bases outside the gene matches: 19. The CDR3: CASSLLQVGRLARSQYF. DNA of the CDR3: TGTGCCAGCAGCTTACTCCAGGTGGGGAGACTAGCTAGGTCGCAGTACTTC.

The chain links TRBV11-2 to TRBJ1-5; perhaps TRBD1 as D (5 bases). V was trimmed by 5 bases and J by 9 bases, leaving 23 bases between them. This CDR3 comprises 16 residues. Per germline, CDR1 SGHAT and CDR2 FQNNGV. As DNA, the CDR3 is TGTGCCAGCAGCCTAGGTTTGTCCTCCAGGGCGGGGCCCCAGCATTTT. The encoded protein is CASSLGLSSRAGPQHF.

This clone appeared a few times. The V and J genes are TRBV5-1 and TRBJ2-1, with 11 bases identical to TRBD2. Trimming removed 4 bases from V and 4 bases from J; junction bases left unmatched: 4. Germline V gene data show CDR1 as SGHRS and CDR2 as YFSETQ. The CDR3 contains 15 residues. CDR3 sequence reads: CASSVLAGEYNEQFF. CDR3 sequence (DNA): TGCGCCAGCAGCGTACTAGCGGGGGAATACAATGAGCAGTTCTTC. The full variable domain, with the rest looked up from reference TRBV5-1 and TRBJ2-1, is KAGVTQTPRYLIKTRGQQVTLSCSPISGHRSVSWYQQTPGQGLQFLFEYFSETQRNKGNFPGRFSGRQFSNSRSEMNVSTLELGDSALYLCASSVLAGEYNEQFFGPGTRLTVL.

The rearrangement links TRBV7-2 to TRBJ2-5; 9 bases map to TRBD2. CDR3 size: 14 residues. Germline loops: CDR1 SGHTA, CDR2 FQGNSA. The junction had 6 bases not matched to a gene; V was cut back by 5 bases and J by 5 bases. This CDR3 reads CASSLIAGVETQYF. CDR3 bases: TGTGCCAGCAGCCTGATAGCGGGAGTCGAGACCCAGTACTTC.

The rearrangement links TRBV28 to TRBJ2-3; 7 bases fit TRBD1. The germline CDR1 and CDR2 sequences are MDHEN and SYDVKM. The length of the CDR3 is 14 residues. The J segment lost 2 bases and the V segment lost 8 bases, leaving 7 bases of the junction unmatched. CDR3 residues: CASSTGTDTDTQYF. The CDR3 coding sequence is TGTGCCAGCTCAACCGGGACAGACACAGATACGCAGTATTTT.

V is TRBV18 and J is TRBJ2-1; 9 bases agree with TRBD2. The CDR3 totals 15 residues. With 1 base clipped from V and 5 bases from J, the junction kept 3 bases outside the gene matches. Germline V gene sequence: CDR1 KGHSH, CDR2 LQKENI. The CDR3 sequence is CASSPLLAGNNEQFF. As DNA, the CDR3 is TGTGCCAGCTCACCACTCCTAGCGGGGAACAATGAGCAGTTCTTC.

The CDR3 nucleotides read TGTGCCAGCAGTTCACTGACAGGGGGCCCCTACGAGCAGTACTTC. Encoded protein: CASSSLTGGPYEQYF. This sequence joins TRBV28 and TRBJ2-7; 10 bases align to TRBD1. The CDR3 spans 15 residues. V gave up 4 bases and J gave up 2 bases; unmatched junction bases: 5. Germline lookup yields CDR1 MDHEN and CDR2 SYDVKM.

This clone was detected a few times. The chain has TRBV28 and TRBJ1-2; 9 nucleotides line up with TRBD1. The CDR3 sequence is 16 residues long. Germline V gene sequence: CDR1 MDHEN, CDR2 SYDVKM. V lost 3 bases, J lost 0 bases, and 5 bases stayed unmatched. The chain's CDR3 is CASSLTGQGTNYGYTF. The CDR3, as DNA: TGTGCCAGCAGTTTGACCGGACAGGGGACTAACTATGGCTACACCTTC.

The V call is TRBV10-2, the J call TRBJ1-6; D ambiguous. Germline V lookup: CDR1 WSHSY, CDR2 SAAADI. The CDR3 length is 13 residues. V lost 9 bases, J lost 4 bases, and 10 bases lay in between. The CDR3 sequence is CARGNEYNSPLHF. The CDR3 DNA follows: TGCGCCAGGGGCAACGAATATAATTCACCCCTCCACTTT.